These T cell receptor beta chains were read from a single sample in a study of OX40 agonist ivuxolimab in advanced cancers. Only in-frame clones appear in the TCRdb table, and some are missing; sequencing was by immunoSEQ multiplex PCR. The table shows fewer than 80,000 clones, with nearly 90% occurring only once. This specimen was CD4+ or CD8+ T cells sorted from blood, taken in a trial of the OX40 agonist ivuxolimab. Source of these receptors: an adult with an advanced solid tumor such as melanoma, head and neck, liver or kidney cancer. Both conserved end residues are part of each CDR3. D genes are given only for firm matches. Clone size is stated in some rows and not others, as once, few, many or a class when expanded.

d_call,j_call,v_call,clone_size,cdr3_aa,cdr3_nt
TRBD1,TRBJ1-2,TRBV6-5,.,CASSSTWTGSYGYTF,TGTGCCAGCAGTTCTACTTGGACAGGGAGCTATGGCTACACCTTC
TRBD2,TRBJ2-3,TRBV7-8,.,CASSLGGSGSSDTQYF,TGTGCCAGCAGCTTAGGGGGTAGCGGGAGCTCGGATACGCAGTATTTT
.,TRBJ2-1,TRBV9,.,CASSQKIRGAEGEQFF,TGTGCCAGCAGCCAAAAAATCCGGGGGGCCGAGGGTGAGCAGTTCTTC
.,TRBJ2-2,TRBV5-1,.,CASSLQTNTGELFF,TGCGCCAGCAGCCTCCAAACAAACACCGGGGAGCTGTTTTTT
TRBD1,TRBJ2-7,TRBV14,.,CASSQRQGAGEQYF,TGTGCCAGCAGCCAAAGACAGGGGGCAGGGGAGCAGTACTTC
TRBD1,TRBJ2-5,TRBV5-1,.,CASSSQGGLETQYF,TGCGCCAGCAGTTCGCAAGGGGGCCTAGAGACCCAGTACTTC
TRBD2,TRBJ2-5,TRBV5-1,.,CASKLAGLYQETQYF,TGCGCCAGCAAGCTAGCGGGGCTGTACCAAGAGACCCAGTACTTC
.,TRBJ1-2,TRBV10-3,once,CAISEDEGRAGYTF,TGTGCCATCAGTGAGGATGAGGGCAGGGCTGGCTACACCTTC
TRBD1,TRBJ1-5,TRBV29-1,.,CSAGTGDQPQHF,TGCAGCGCCGGGACAGGGGATCAGCCCCAGCATTTT
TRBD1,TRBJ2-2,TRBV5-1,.,CASSLGQGHTGELFF,TGCGCCAGCAGCTTGGGACAGGGGCACACCGGGGAGCTGTTTTTT
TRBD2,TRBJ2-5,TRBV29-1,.,CSVLAGEETQYF,TGCAGCGTCCTAGCGGGAGAGGAGACCCAGTACTTC
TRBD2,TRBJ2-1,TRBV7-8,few,CASSLVGTSGQRLSNEQFF,TGTGCCAGCAGCTTAGTAGGGACTAGCGGCCAACGACTCAGCAATGAGCAGTTCTTC
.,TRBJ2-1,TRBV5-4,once,CASSPTGDSYNEQFF,TGTGCCAGCAGCCCGACGGGCGACAGCTACAATGAGCAGTTCTTC
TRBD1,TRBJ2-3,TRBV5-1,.,CASSQGQGADTQYF,TGCGCCAGCAGCCAAGGACAGGGGGCAGATACGCAGTATTTT
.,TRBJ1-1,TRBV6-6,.,CASSYSHYEAFF,TGTGCCAGCAGTTACTCCCATTATGAAGCTTTCTTT
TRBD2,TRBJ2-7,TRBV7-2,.,CASSLDSSGSLEQYF,TGTGCCAGCAGCTTAGATTCTAGCGGGAGCTTGGAGCAGTACTTC
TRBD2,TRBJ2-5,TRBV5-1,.,CASSRGRSVETQYF,TGTGCCAGCAGCCGCGGGAGGTCCGTAGAGACCCAGTACTTC
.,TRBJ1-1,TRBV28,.,CASSTDGNTEAFF,TGTGCCAGCAGTACAGACGGGAACACTGAAGCTTTCTTT
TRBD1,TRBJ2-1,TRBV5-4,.,CASSLGSGQGEVQFF,TGTGCCAGCAGCTTGGGTAGCGGACAGGGGGAGGTGCAGTTCTTC
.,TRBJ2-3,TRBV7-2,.,CASSFFADTQYF,TGTGCCAGCAGCTTTTTCGCAGATACGCAGTATTTT
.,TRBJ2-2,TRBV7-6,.,CASSLYGTTNTGELFF,TGTGCCAGCAGCTTGTACGGGACAACGAACACCGGGGAGCTGTTTTTT
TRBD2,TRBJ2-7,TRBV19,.,CATRAGGGYEQYF,TGTGCCACCAGAGCGGGAGGAGGCTACGAGCAGTACTTC
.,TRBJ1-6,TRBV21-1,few,CASSKARGWPLHF,TGTGCCAGCAGCAAAGCGAGGGGGTGGCCCCTCCACTTT
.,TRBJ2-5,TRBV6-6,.,CAVNRPQETQYF,TGTGCCGTGAACCGGCCCCAAGAGACCCAGTACTTC
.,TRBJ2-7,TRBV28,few,CASSPPRPYEQYF,TGTGCCAGCAGTCCTCCCAGGCCCTACGAGCAGTACTTC
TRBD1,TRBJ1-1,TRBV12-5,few,CASGPGQGDTEAFF,TGTGCTAGTGGCCCGGGACAGGGGGACACTGAAGCTTTCTTT
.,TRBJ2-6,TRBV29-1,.,CSVAGSGANVLTF,TGCAGCGTCGCAGGGAGTGGGGCCAACGTCCTGACTTTC
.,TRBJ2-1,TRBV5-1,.,CASSYIQGRGYNEQFF,TGCGCCAGCAGCTATATACAGGGAAGAGGCTACAATGAGCAGTTCTTC
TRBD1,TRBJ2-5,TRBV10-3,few,CAISDSRQGAKETQYF,TGTGCCATCAGTGACTCCCGGCAGGGGGCGAAAGAGACCCAGTACTTC
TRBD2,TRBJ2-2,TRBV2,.,CASSAGVETGELFF,TGTGCCAGCAGCGCGGGAGTAGAGACCGGGGAGCTGTTTTTT
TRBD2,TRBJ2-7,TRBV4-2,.,CASSQPTSGVAYEQYF,TGTGCCAGCAGCCAACCTACTAGCGGCGTTGCCTACGAGCAGTACTTC
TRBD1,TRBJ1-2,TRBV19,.,CASSIRSGQGYGYTF,TGTGCCAGTAGTATTAGGTCGGGACAGGGGTATGGCTACACCTTC
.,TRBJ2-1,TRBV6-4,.,CASSDGRYNEQFF,TGTGCCAGCAGTGACGGCAGGTACAATGAGCAGTTCTTC
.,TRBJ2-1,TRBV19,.,CASSLRTVNEQFF,TGTGCCAGTAGTCTCCGAACAGTCAATGAGCAGTTCTTC
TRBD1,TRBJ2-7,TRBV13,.,CASSLGYGTGGSHEQYF,TGTGCCAGCAGCTTAGGCTACGGGACAGGGGGGTCCCACGAGCAGTACTTC
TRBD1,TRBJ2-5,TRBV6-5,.,CASSRTGGEGQYF,TGTGCCAGCAGCAGGACAGGGGGCGAGGGCCAGTACTTC
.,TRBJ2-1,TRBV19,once,CASSLTGRYNEQFF,TGTGCCAGTAGCCTGACAGGGAGGTACAATGAGCAGTTCTTC
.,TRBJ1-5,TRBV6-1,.,CASSGGKDQPQHF,TGTGCCAGCAGTGGGGGGAAGGATCAGCCCCAGCATTTT
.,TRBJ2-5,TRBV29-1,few,CSVVPYEETQYF,TGCAGCGTTGTTCCTTACGAAGAGACCCAGTACTTC
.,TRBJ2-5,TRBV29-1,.,CSVAESGRETQYF,TGCAGCGTGGCGGAATCGGGGAGAGAGACCCAGTACTTC
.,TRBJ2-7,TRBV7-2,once,CASSLRVTYEQYF,TGTGCCAGCAGCTTGCGGGTAACCTACGAGCAGTACTTC
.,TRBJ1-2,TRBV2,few,CASSGPLGQDGYTF,TGTGCCAGCAGTGGACCTCTAGGTCAGGATGGCTACACCTTC
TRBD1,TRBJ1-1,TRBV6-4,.,CASSEDRDTEAFF,TGTGCCAGCAGTGAAGACAGGGACACTGAAGCTTTCTTT
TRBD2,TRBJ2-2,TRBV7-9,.,CASGLAGLAGELFF,TGTGCCAGCGGGCTAGCGGGACTCGCCGGGGAGCTGTTTTTT
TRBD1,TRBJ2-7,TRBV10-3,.,CAISGVGQGYEQYF,TGTGCCATCAGTGGCGTGGGACAGGGCTACGAGCAGTACTTC
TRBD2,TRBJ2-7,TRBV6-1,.,CASVPLAGGPYEQYF,TGTGCCAGCGTTCCACTAGCGGGAGGGCCTTACGAGCAGTACTTC
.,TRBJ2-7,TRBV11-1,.,CASSLGAGSQYEQYF,TGTGCCAGCAGCTTAGGAGCCGGGTCCCAATACGAGCAGTACTTC
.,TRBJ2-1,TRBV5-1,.,CASSLGTVGEQFF,TGCGCCAGCAGCTTGGGGACCGTAGGCGAGCAGTTCTTC
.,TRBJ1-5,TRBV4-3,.,CASSQDRTQPQHF,TGCGCCAGCAGCCAAGATCGGACTCAGCCCCAGCATTTT
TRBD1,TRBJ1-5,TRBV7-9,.,CASSQPGQGNQPQHF,TGTGCCAGCAGCCAGCCCGGACAGGGGAATCAGCCCCAGCATTTT
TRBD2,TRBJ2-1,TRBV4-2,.,CASSQPSGSRYNEQFF,TGTGCCAGCAGCCAACCCAGCGGGAGTCGTTACAATGAGCAGTTCTTC
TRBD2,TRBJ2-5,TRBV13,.,CASSDSKGGQETQYF,TGTGCCAGCAGCGACTCCAAGGGAGGGCAAGAGACCCAGTACTTC
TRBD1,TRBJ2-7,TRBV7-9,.,CASSPGATGGSYEQYF,TGTGCCAGCAGCCCTGGGGCGACAGGGGGCTCTTACGAGCAGTACTTC